This paragraph reports one T cell receptor beta chain. These data are taken from a study of blood T cell repertoires in COVID-19. In the study overall: Collection of acute and convalescent COVID-19 samples took place in the United States, Italy and Spain.

The V and J ends lost 3 bases and 1 base respectively, with 8 bases between them. The CDR3 extends over 13 amino acids. The germline gives CDR1 SGHRS, CDR2 YFSETQ. Here immunoSEQ multiplex PCR was the method, and the copy in TCRdb shows in-frame clones only, minus some. The sample lists 120,000 or so clones, 79% occurring once. This chain uses TRBV5-1 with TRBJ2-7; D is ambiguous. The TCR sequence derives from a man aged 35-49 years with active or convalescent COVID-19. Sequenced input: peripheral blood. Here the CDR3 reads CASSSPPSYEQYF. The DNA for the CDR3 is TGCGCCAGCAGCTCCCCCCCATCCTACGAGCAGTACTTC.